A selection of T cell receptor beta chains follows, all from one sample in a study of blood T cell repertoires in COVID-19. Using immunoSEQ multiplex PCR, the repertoire was profiled, and TCRdb retains in-frame clones only, with some absent. The sample lists about 210,000 clones; 81% were seen once. Sequencing was carried out using PBMCs or T cells enriched from blood (not recorded which). The receptors derive from a woman aged 50 to 60 with acute COVID-19. Both conserved end residues are part of each CDR3. The D gene is left open where the match is weak. Size is omitted from some rows. Given values are once, few, many or a class for expanded clones.

>TRBJ2-3|-|15|-|TRBV28
TGTGCCAGCACCTCAGTTGGCATTAGCACAGATACGCAGTATTTT
CASTSVGISTDTQYF
>TRBJ1-6|TRBD1|15|-|TRBV28
TGTGCCAGCACCTTAGGGGGCCGGGTTGGCGCACCCCTCCACTTT
CASTLGGRVGAPLHF
>TRBJ1-2|-|14|-|TRBV3-1/TRBV3-2
TGTGCCAGCAGCCAAGAGAGGGCTAACTATGGCTACACCTTC
CASSQERANYGYTF
>TRBJ1-4|TRBD1|12|-|TRBV19
TGTGCCTTCACAGGGGGCAGCGAAAAACTGTTTTTT
CAFTGGSEKLFF
>TRBJ2-7|-|10|-|TRBV29-1
TGCAGCGTTGATTCGGGAGAGCAGTACTTC
CSVDSGEQYF
>TRBJ1-5|TRBD1|16|few|TRBV5-5
TGTGCCAGCAGCTCCGGGACAGGGTTAACGGGCCAGCCCCAGCATTTT
CASSSGTGLTGQPQHF
>TRBJ2-1|TRBD1|12|-|TRBV29-1
TGCAGCGTCGTCCCGGGACAGGGGGGGCAGTTCTTC
CSVVPGQGGQFF
>TRBJ2-3|-|16|-|TRBV18
TGTGCCAGCTCACTGACGGGGGACCGACTCACAGATACGCAGTATTTT
CASSLTGDRLTDTQYF
>TRBJ2-5|-|14|few|TRBV11-2
TGTGCCAGCAGCTTAGAAACGGGGTGGGAGACCCAGTACTTC
CASSLETGWETQYF
>TRBJ1-2|-|15|-|TRBV19
TGTGCCAGTAGTACATTACAGGCTGGTAGCTATGGCTACACCTTC
CASSTLQAGSYGYTF
>TRBJ1-2|-|11|-|TRBV2
TGTGCCAGCAGGTCAGGCCAGGGCTACACCTTC
CASRSGQGYTF
>TRBJ2-5|-|15|-|TRBV14
TGTGCCAGCAGCCAGATACTAGGGCCGGGCGAGACCCAGTACTTC
CASSQILGPGETQYF
>TRBJ2-5|-|17|once|TRBV4-3
TGCGCCAGCAGCCACCCGTCGGTTGGGCAGGGACAAGAGACCCAGTACTTC
CASSHPSVGQGQETQYF
>TRBJ2-3|TRBD2|16|-|TRBV5-6
TGTGCCAGCAGCTTGTCACTAGCGGGGACCACAGATACGCAGTATTTT
CASSLSLAGTTDTQYF
>TRBJ2-3|TRBD2|17|-|TRBV9
TGTGCCAGCAGCCCCTGGACTAGCGGGGGGGCATGGGATACGCAGTATTTT
CASSPWTSGGAWDTQYF
>TRBJ2-7|-|12|-|TRBV10-1
TGCGCCAGCAGTGGGACACCCTGGGAGCAGTACTTC
CASSGTPWEQYF
>TRBJ1-4|-|10|-|TRBV2
TGTGCCAGCTCCGGTGAAAAACTGTTTTTT
CASSGEKLFF
>TRBJ1-1|-|15|-|TRBV5-4
TGTGCCAGCAGCTTGGCCCGACAGGCGAACACTGAAGCTTTCTTT
CASSLARQANTEAFF
>TRBJ2-7|TRBD1|15|-|TRBV5-1
TGCGCCAGCAGCTTGTCGACAGGGGATGTAGGAGAGCAGTACTTC
CASSLSTGDVGEQYF
>TRBJ1-1|-|15|-|TRBV19
TGTGCCAGTAGTCAAGGTCTCGCGGGGCCCACTGAAGCTTTCTTT
CASSQGLAGPTEAFF
>TRBJ2-2|TRBD1|15|-|TRBV9
TGTGCCAGCAGCGTAGGGGACAGGGGTTCCGGGGAGCTGTTTTTT
CASSVGDRGSGELFF
>TRBJ2-2|-|16|few|TRBV6-1
TGTGCCAGCAGTGAATACAATTACGCGAACACCGGGGAGCTGTTTTTT
CASSEYNYANTGELFF
>TRBJ2-1|TRBD2|17|-|TRBV7-9
TGTGCCAGCAGCTTATCTAGCGGGAGGACGCTATACAATGAGCAGTTCTTC
CASSLSSGRTLYNEQFF
>TRBJ1-5|TRBD1|15|-|TRBV18
TGTGCCAGCTCAGAGGGACAGGGTGGGAATCAGCCCCAGCATTTT
CASSEGQGGNQPQHF
>TRBJ2-1|TRBD2|15|-|TRBV6-1
TGTGCCAGCAGTGAAGCTAGCGGGACGTACAATGAGCAGTTCTTC
CASSEASGTYNEQFF
>TRBJ2-4|TRBD2|18|-|TRBV5-1
TGCGCCAGCAGCTTGGGGATAAGGGCGGGAGGACCTGAAAACATTCAGTACTTC
CASSLGIRAGGPENIQYF
>TRBJ1-2|-|12|-|TRBV28
TGTGCCAGCAGTTCCGGGTACTATGGCTACACCTTC
CASSSGYYGYTF
>TRBJ2-7|TRBD1|13|-|TRBV5-1
TGCGCCAGCAGCGGACAGGGTTTCAACGAGCAGTACTTC
CASSGQGFNEQYF
>TRBJ1-5|-|13|-|TRBV7-2
TGTGCCAGCAGCTTGTGGCGCAATCAGCCCCAGCATTTT
CASSLWRNQPQHF
>TRBJ2-7|TRBD2|12|-|TRBV29-1
TGCAGCGTTGAGGGACTAGGGTACGAGCAGTACTTC
CSVEGLGYEQYF
>TRBJ2-7|TRBD2|15|-|TRBV7-2
TGTGCCAGCAGCTCTAGACTAGCGGGCTCCTACGAGCAGTACTTC
CASSSRLAGSYEQYF
>TRBJ2-7|-|12|-|TRBV12-5
TGTGCTACCTCCTCCGGGATCTACGAGCAGTACTTC
CATSSGIYEQYF
>TRBJ2-1|-|14|once|TRBV2
TGTGCCAGCAGTCGATATACCGGGACTGGAGAGCAGTTCTTC
CASSRYTGTGEQFF
>TRBJ2-3|-|13|-|TRBV18
TGTGCCAGTTCTAAAACCCTAGGAGATACGCAGTATTTT
CASSKTLGDTQYF
>TRBJ2-6|-|15|-|TRBV27
TGTGCCAGCAGCCGGTTGAGCTCTGGGGCCAACGTCCTGACTTTC
CASSRLSSGANVLTF
>TRBJ2-2|-|14|-|TRBV14
TGTGCCAGCAGCCAGATCAGGGATTCCGGGGAGCTGTTTTTT
CASSQIRDSGELFF
>TRBJ2-7|TRBD1|14|-|TRBV6-5
TGTGCCAGCAGCAGAACAGGGGGGATGGACGAGCAGTACTTC
CASSRTGGMDEQYF
>TRBJ2-1|TRBD2|16|-|TRBV9
TGTGCCAGCAGCGTAGCGGGCGGGGGGGCTTACAATGAGCAGTTCTTC
CASSVAGGGAYNEQFF
>TRBJ2-7|-|14|-|TRBV4-3
TGCGCCAGCAGCCAAGTTCAGGGGTCCTACGAGCAGTACTTC
CASSQVQGSYEQYF
>TRBJ1-6|-|15|many|TRBV5-1
TGCGCCAGCAGCTCCCGGGACACCAATAATTCACCCCTCCACTTT
CASSSRDTNNSPLHF
>TRBJ2-5|TRBD2|14|-|TRBV29-1
TGCAGCGTTGAAGCGACTAGCAGCCAAGAGACCCAGTACTTC
CSVEATSSQETQYF
>TRBJ1-1|TRBD1|14|-|TRBV29-1
TGCAGCGTTGCAGGGGGACTCATGAACACTGAAGCTTTCTTT
CSVAGGLMNTEAFF
>TRBJ1-1|-|14|-|TRBV28
TGTGCCAGCAGTAGGGGCTCAGCGAACACTGAAGCTTTCTTT
CASSRGSANTEAFF
>TRBJ1-5|-|14|once|TRBV6-5
TGTGCCAGCAGTTACAGACAGAACAATCAGCCCCAGCATTTT
CASSYRQNNQPQHF
>TRBJ2-5|-|12|-|TRBV30
TGTGCCTGGAGCGTCCAGGGGGGAGCCCAGTACTTC
CAWSVQGGAQYF
>TRBJ2-1|TRBD2|17|-|TRBV28
TGTGCCAGCAGTTTACACTTTCTAGCGGGAGCGTACAATGAGCAGTTCTTC
CASSLHFLAGAYNEQFF
>TRBJ2-7|TRBD1|15|-|TRBV2
TGTGCCAGCAGTGAGGGGGCAGGGGGTTTATACGAGCAGTACTTC
CASSEGAGGLYEQYF
>TRBJ2-5|-|15|-|TRBV7-2
TGTGCCAGCAGCTTATATCAGGGGCTAGCCGAGACCCAGTACTTC
CASSLYQGLAETQYF
>TRBJ2-1|-|14|-|TRBV7-2
TGTGCCAGCAGCCCCCCGGCGGCCATCAATGAGCAGTTCTTC
CASSPPAAINEQFF
>TRBJ2-3|TRBD2|16|-|TRBV30
TGTGCCTGGAGGACCCGGGGAGCGGGAAGGGTAGATACGCAGTATTTT
CAWRTRGAGRVDTQYF
>TRBJ1-1|TRBD1|19|-|TRBV19
TGTGCCAGTAGCTACCCGCCGGGACAGGGGGAGCATATGAACACTGAAGCTTTCTTT
CASSYPPGQGEHMNTEAFF
>TRBJ2-6|-|18|-|TRBV28
TGTGCCAGCAGTTTAGAGGAGGACAGCCACTCTGGGGCCAACGTCCTGACTTTC
CASSLEEDSHSGANVLTF
>TRBJ2-5|TRBD2|15|-|TRBV5-1
TGCGCCAGCAGCTTGGTGAAGGGAGGGGCAGAGACCCAGTACTTC
CASSLVKGGAETQYF
>TRBJ2-4|TRBD2|15|-|TRBV6-6
TGTGCCAGCAGGGGCGGGGGGGCGGCCAAAAACATTCAGTACTTC
CASRGGGAAKNIQYF
>TRBJ2-3|TRBD2|16|-|TRBV11-3
TGTGCCAGCAGCTTAGGTCTAGCGGGGGTCACAGATACGCAGTATTTT
CASSLGLAGVTDTQYF
>TRBJ1-3|-|14|once|TRBV30
TGTGCCTGGAGAGTTCCCGGGGGTGGAAACACCATATATTTT
CAWRVPGGGNTIYF
>TRBJ2-7|TRBD1|15|-|TRBV18
TGTGCCAGCTCACCCCTTCTCGGACAGGGGTACGAGCAGTACTTC
CASSPLLGQGYEQYF